Below, 17 T cell receptor beta chains from the same sample are listed, as sequenced in a study of blood T cell repertoires in COVID-19. Generated by immunoSEQ multiplex PCR, the TCRdb table keeps only in-frame clones and is missing some. The repertoire holds more than 350,000 clones, with more than 80% as singletons. Sequenced sample: peripheral blood. Source of these receptors: a woman in her thirties with COVID-19, enrolled during active disease.

The rearrangement links TRBV18 to TRBJ2-7; 7 bases agree with TRBD2. This CDR3 is 15 amino acids long. V lost 4 bases, J lost 1 base, and 7 bases stayed unmatched. The V gene's germline CDR1 is KGHSH and CDR2 LQKENI. CDR3 loop: CASSQAGPPSYEQYF. The DNA for the CDR3 is TGTGCCAGCTCACAAGCGGGGCCCCCTTCCTACGAGCAGTACTTC.

V gene TRBV5-4 combines with J gene TRBJ2-3; 9 bases are shared with TRBD1. The CDR3 covers 16 residues. V lost 0 bases and J lost 6; bases outside the gene matches: 8. Germline V lookup: CDR1 SGHNT, CDR2 YYREEE (reference sequence). The CDR3 reads CASSLALQGASDTQYF. CDR3 DNA: TGTGCCAGCAGCTTGGCGTTACAGGGGGCATCTGATACGCAGTATTTT.

This sequence joins TRBV7-8 and TRBJ1-5; 7 bases are a match to TRBD1. The length of the CDR3 is 13 residues. CDR1 and CDR2 (germline): SGHVS, FQNEAQ. The trim removed 8 bases at V and 4 bases at J, leaving 5 bases unmatched. In DNA form, the CDR3 reads TGTGCCAGCGCGGGACAGTATAATCAGCCCCAGCATTTT. Protein product: CASAGQYNQPQHF.

This clone was seen only once. The chain is built from TRBV5-1 and TRBJ2-5, with TRBD2 identical over 16 bases. The CDR3 is 16 amino acids. Trimming took 3 bases from V and 2 from J; bases not matched to a gene: 1. The germline V gene has CDR1 SGHRS and CDR2 YFSETQ. As DNA, the CDR3 is TGCGCCAGCAGCTCGGGACTAGCGGGGGGGCAAGAGACCCAGTACTTC. It yields the protein CASSSGLAGGQETQYF.

This clone showed up just once. J is TRBJ1-2 and V is TRBV19; possibly TRBD1 for D (6 bases). The germline gives CDR1 LNHDA, CDR2 SQIVND (reference sequence). V lost 6 bases to trimming and J lost 8 bases, with 13 bases between them. The CDR3 loop spans 12 amino acids. As DNA, the CDR3 is TGTGCCAGTAGGACCGGACAGAAGGGCTACACCTTC. Translating gives CASRTGQKGYTF.

The CDR3 nucleotides are TGCAGCGCAACAGGGGAAGGCGAGACCCAGTACTTC. This translates into CSATGEGETQYF. V usage is TRBV29-1 and J usage is TRBJ2-5; 7 bases agree with TRBD1. Germline trimming cut 7 bases from V and 5 bases from J; bases unmatched to any gene: 7. Germline assignment: CDR1 SQVTM and CDR2 ANQGSEA. The CDR3 totals 12 residues.

This clone appeared a single time. The chain recombines TRBV10-3 with TRBJ2-3, with 12 positions matching TRBD2. The germline gives CDR1 ENHRY, CDR2 SYGVKD. Trimming at V came to 8 bases and at J to 3 bases, leaving 12 bases not matched to a gene. CDR3 size: 17 residues. In DNA form, the CDR3 reads TGTGCCATCCCTGGCGCTAGCGGGGGGGCCGGAACAGATACGCAGTATTTT. This codes for CAIPGASGGAGTDTQYF.

In this sample, this clone turned up once. The V gene is TRBV6-5, the J gene TRBJ2-7; the D gene is possibly TRBD1 (6 bases). This CDR3 has 14 residues. From germline, CDR1 is MNHEY and CDR2 SVGAGI. Between the trimmed V and J ends, which lost 8 bases and 2 bases, there was a span of 16 bases. CDR3 sequence (DNA): TGTGCCAGCGGGGAACCGACAGGTCCCTACGAGCAGTACGTC. Its translation is CASGEPTGPYEQYV.

V gene TRBV12-3 or TRBV12-4 combines with J gene TRBJ2-1; 15 bases fit TRBD2. The CDR3 is 12 amino acids. The junction had 5 bases not matched to a gene; V was cut back by 10 bases and J by 13 bases. The CDR3, as DNA: TGTGCCAACGGACTAGCGGGAGGGTCTCAGTTCTTC. It translates to CANGLAGGSQFF.

This chain connects TRBV27 to TRBJ2-7; TRBD2 is a possible D gene (5 bases). Looked up from germline, CDR1 is MNHEY and CDR2 is SMNVEV (reference sequence). The CDR3 consists of 13 residues. The V end lost 2 bases, the J end lost 7 bases, and 12 bases lay between the germline ends. CDR3 coding DNA: TGTGCCAGCAGTTTAGGGGAGTCCAGGGAGCAGTACTTC. Translation: CASSLGESREQYF.

The chain recombines TRBV6-4 with TRBJ2-2, with a tentative D call TRBD2 (5 bases). The CDR3 loop spans 13 amino acids. Trimming removed 6 bases from V and 4 bases from J, with 9 bases in between. Germline assignment: CDR1 MRHNA and CDR2 SNTAGT. The CDR3 bases are TGTGCCAGCAGACGGGGAGCCACCGGGGAGCTGTTTTTT. Its protein is CASRRGATGELFF.

V gene TRBV6-6 combines with J gene TRBJ1-6, with 10 bases aligning to TRBD1. Per the germline V gene, CDR1 is MNHNY and CDR2 is SVGAGI (reference sequence). This CDR3 has 15 residues. Trimming at V came to 2 bases and at J to 8 bases, leaving 3 bases not matched to a gene. This CDR3 is CASSYGQGEYSPLHF. CDR3 DNA: TGTGCCAGCAGTTACGGACAGGGGGAATATTCACCCCTCCACTTT.

The V gene is TRBV9, the J gene TRBJ2-1, with 9 bases matching TRBD2. V lost 0 bases, J lost 3 bases, and 13 bases stayed unmatched. Looked up from germline, CDR1 is SGDLS and CDR2 is YYNGEE. CDR3 length: 19 residues. The CDR3 coding sequence is TGTGCCAGCAGCGTAGTTGGGCTGAGGTCTAGCGGGAACTACAATGAGCAGTTCTTC. Its protein is CASSVVGLRSSGNYNEQFF.

The chain recombines TRBV5-1 with TRBJ2-7; unclear D gene. This CDR3 comprises 15 residues. Deletions cut 6 bases from V and 0 bases from J, with 16 bases between. Germline V gene sequence: CDR1 SGHRS, CDR2 YFSETQ. The CDR3 sequence is CASNPALTPSYEQYF. CDR3 nucleotides: TGCGCCAGCAACCCCGCCCTGACTCCCTCCTACGAGCAGTACTTC.

The chain joins TRBV5-6 to TRBJ1-3; D is unresolved. This CDR3 is built from 16 residues. The V gene's germline CDR1 is SGHDT and CDR2 YYEEEE. Deletions cut 0 bases from V and 3 bases from J, with 13 bases between. CDR3 sequence reads: CASSLGFGDRGNTIYF. Written as DNA, the CDR3 is TGTGCCAGCAGCTTGGGTTTTGGAGACCGTGGAAACACCATATATTTT. The entire variable domain, with the rest obtained from reference TRBV5-6 and TRBJ1-3, is as follows: DAGVTQSPTHLIKTRGQQVTLRCSPKSGHDTVSWYQQALGQGPQFIFQYYEEEERQRGNFPDRFSGHQFPNYSSELNVNALLLGDSALYLCASSLGFGDRGNTIYFGEGSWLTVV.

The chain has TRBV7-2 and TRBJ1-2; a weak D match, TRBD1 (6 bases). The CDR3 is 15 amino acids. CDR1 is SGHTA and CDR2 is FQGNSA in the germline V gene. V lost 0 bases, J lost 2 bases, and 10 bases lay in between. This CDR3 is CASSLAPGENYGYTF. DNA for the CDR3: TGTGCCAGCAGCTTAGCTCCAGGGGAGAACTATGGCTACACCTTC. Based on the CDR3 plus reference TRBV7-2 and TRBJ1-2, the full variable domain is GAGVSQSPSNKVTEKGKDVELRCDPISGHTALYWYRQSLGQGLEFLIYFQGNSAPDKSGLPSDRFSAERTGGSVSTLTIQRTQQEDSAVYLCASSLAPGENYGYTFGSGTRLTVV.

The chain recombines TRBV10-3 with TRBJ2-3; 12 bases fit TRBD1. Germline-derived CDR1 and CDR2 are ENHRY and SYGVKD. The J segment lost 4 bases and the V segment lost 3 bases, leaving 5 bases of the junction unmatched. There are 16 residues in the CDR3. CDR3 sequence: CAISDPRDRGPDTQYF. The CDR3 DNA sequence: TGTGCCATCAGTGACCCCCGGGACAGGGGGCCAGATACGCAGTATTTT.